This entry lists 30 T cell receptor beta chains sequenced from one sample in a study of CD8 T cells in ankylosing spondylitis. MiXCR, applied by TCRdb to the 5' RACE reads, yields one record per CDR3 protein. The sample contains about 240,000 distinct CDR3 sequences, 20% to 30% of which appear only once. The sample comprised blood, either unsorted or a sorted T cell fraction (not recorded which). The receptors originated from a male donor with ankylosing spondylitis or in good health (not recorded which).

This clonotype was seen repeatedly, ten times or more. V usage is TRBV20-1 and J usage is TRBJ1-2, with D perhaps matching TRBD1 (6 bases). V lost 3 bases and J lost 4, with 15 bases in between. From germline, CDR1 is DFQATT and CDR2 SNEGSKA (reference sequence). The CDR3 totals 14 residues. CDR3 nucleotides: TGCAGTGCTAGTCAACAGGGAACCGGCTATGGCTACACCTTC. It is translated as CSASQQGTGYGYTF.

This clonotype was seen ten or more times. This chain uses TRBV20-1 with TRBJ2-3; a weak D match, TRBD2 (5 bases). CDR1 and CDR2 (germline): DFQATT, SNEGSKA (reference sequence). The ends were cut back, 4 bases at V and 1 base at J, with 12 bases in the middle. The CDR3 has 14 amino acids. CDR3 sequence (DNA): TGCAGTGCTAACGGGGTAGTGGGCACAGATACGCAGTATTTT. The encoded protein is CSANGVVGTDTQYF.

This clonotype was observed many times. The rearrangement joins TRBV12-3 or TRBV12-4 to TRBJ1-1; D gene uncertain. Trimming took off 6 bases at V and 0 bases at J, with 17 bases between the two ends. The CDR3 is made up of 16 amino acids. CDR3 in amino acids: CASSLRTGILNTEAFF. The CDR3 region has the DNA TGTGCCAGCAGCCTTCGGACGGGCATTTTGAACACTGAAGCTTTCTTT.

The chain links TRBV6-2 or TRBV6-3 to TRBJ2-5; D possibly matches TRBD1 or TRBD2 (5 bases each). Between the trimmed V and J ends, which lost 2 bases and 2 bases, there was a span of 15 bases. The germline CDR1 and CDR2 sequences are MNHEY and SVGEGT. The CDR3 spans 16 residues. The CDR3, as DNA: TGTGCCAGCAGTTACGGAAGGGGACCCCTGCAAGAGACCCAGTACTTC. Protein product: CASSYGRGPLQETQYF.

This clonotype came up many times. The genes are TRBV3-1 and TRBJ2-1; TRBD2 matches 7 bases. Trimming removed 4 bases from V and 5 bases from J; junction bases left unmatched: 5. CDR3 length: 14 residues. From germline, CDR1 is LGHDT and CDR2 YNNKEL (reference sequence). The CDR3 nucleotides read TGTGCCAGCAGCCCGACTAGCAGTCACAATGAGCAGTTCTTC. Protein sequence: CASSPTSSHNEQFF.

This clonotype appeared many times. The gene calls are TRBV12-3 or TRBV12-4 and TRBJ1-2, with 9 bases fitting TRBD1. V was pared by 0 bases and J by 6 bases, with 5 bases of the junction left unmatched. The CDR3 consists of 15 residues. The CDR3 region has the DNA TGTGCCAGCAGTTTAGCTTGGGACAGGGAGAATGGCTACACCTTC. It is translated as CASSLAWDRENGYTF.

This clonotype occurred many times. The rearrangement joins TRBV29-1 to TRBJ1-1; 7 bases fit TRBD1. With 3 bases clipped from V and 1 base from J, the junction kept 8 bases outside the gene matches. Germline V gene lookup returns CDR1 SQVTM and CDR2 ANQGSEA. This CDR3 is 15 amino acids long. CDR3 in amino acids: CSVEQGGARNTEAFF. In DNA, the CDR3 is TGCAGCGTTGAGCAGGGGGGGGCGAGGAACACTGAAGCTTTCTTT. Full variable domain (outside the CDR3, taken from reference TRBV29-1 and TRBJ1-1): SAVISQKPSRDICQRGTSLTIQCQVDSQVTMMFWYRQQPGQSLTLIATANQGSEATYESGFVIDKFPISRPNLTFSTLTVSNMSPEDSSIYLCSVEQGGARNTEAFFGQGTRLTVV.

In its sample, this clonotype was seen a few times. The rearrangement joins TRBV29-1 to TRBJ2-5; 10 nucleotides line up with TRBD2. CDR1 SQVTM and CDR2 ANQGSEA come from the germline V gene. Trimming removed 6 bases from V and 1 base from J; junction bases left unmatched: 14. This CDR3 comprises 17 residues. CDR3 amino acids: CSVGGRSSGGPQETQYF. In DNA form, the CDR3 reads TGCAGCGTCGGTGGTCGATCTAGCGGGGGTCCCCAAGAGACCCAGTACTTC. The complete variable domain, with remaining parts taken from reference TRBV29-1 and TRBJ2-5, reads SAVISQKPSRDICQRGTSLTIQCQVDSQVTMMFWYRQQPGQSLTLIATANQGSEATYESGFVIDKFPISRPNLTFSTLTVSNMSPEDSSIYLCSVGGRSSGGPQETQYFGPGTRLLVL.

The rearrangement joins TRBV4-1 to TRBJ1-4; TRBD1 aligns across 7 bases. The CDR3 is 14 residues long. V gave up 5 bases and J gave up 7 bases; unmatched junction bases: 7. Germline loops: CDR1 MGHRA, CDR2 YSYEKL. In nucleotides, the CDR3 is TGCGCCAGCAGCTCTGGACAGGTGGCTGAAAAACTGTTTTTT. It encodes CASSSGQVAEKLFF.

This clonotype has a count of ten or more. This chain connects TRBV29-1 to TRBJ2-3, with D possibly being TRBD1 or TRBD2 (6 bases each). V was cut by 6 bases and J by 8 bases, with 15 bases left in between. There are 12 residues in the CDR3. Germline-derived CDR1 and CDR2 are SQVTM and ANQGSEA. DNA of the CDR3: TGCAGCGTAGGGGGGTGGGCTCTTACGCAGTATTTT. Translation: CSVGGWALTQYF.

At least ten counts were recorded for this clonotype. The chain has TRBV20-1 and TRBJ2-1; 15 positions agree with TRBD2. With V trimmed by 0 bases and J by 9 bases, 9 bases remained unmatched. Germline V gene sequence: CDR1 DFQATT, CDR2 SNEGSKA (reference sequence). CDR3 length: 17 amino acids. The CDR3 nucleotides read TGCAGTGCTAGAGATGGATTGGGACTAGCGGGGGGTATTGAGCAGTTCTTC. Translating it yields CSARDGLGLAGGIEQFF.

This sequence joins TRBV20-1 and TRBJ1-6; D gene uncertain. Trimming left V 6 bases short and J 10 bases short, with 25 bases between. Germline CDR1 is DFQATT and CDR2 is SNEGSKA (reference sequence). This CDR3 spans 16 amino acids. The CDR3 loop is CSAAAGDRAYGSPLHF. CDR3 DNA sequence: TGCAGTGCGGCAGCGGGAGACCGGGCCTATGGGTCACCCCTCCACTTT.

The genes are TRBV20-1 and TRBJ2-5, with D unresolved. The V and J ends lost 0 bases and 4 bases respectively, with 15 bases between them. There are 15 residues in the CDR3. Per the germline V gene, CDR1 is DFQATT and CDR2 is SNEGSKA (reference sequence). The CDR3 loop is CSARDLLPSTETQYF. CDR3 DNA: TGCAGTGCTAGAGATCTTTTACCCAGCACAGAGACCCAGTACTTC.

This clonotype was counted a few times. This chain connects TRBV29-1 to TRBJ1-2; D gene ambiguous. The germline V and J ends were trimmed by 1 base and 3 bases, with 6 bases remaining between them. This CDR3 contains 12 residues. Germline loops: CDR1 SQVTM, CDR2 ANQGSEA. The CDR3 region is CSVEGTYYGYTF. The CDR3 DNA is TGCAGCGTTGAAGGGACTTACTATGGCTACACCTTC.

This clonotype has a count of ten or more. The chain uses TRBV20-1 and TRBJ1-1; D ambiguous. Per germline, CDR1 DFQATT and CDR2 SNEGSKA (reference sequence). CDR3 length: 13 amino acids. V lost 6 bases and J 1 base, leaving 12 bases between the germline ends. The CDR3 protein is CSAKQTPNTEAFF. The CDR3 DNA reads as TGCAGTGCCAAACAGACACCGAACACTGAAGCTTTCTTT.

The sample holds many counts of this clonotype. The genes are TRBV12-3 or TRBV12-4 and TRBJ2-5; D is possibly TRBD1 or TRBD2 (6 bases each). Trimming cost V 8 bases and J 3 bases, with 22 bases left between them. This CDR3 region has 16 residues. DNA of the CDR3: TGTGCCAGCTCGGCCGGGGGCGGGGCTAAAAAAGAGACCCAGTACTTC. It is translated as CASSAGGGAKKETQYF.

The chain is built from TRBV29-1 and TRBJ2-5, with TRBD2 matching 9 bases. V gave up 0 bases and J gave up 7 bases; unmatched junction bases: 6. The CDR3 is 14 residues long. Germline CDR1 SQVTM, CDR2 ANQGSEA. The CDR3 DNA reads TGCAGCGTTGAAGATAGCGGGGGCCGGGGGACCCAGTACTTC. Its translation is CSVEDSGGRGTQYF. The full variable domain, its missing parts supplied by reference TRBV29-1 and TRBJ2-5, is SAVISQKPSRDICQRGTSLTIQCQVDSQVTMMFWYRQQPGQSLTLIATANQGSEATYESGFVIDKFPISRPNLTFSTLTVSNMSPEDSSIYLCSVEDSGGRGTQYFGPGTRLLVL.

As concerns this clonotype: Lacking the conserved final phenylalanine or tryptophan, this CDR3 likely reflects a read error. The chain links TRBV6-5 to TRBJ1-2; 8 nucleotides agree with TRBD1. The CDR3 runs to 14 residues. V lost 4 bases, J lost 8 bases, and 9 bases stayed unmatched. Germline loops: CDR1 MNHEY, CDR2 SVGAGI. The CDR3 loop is CASSSTRTGRGYTY. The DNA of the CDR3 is TGTGCCAGCAGTTCCACCAGGACAGGGCGGGGCTACACCTAC.

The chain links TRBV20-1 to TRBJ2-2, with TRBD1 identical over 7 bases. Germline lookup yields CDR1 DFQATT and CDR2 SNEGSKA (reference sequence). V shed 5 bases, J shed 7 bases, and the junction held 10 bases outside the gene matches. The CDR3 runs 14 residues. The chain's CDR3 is CSARGQVASGELFF. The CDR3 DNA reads TGCAGTGCTCGAGGACAGGTTGCTAGCGGGGAGCTGTTTTTT.

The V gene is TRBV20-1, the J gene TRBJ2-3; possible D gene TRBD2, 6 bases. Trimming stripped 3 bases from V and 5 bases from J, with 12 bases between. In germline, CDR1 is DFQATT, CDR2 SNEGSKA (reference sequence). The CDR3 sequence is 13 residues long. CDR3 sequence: CSASPGGLDTQYF. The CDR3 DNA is TGCAGTGCTAGTCCCGGGGGTCTAGATACGCAGTATTTT.

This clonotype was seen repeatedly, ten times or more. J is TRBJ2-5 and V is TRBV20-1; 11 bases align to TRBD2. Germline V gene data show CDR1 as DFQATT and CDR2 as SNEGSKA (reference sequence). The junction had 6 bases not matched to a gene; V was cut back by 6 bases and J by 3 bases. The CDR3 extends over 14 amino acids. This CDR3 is CSARILAGEETQYF. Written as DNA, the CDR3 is TGCAGTGCCAGAATACTAGCGGGGGAAGAGACCCAGTACTTC.

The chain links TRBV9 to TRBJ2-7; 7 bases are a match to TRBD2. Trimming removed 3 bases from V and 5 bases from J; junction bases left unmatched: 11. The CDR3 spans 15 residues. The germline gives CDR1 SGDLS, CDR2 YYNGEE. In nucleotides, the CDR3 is TGTGCCAGCAGCGATAGGGGCGGGGGTCTGGACGAGCAGTACTTC. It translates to CASSDRGGGLDEQYF.

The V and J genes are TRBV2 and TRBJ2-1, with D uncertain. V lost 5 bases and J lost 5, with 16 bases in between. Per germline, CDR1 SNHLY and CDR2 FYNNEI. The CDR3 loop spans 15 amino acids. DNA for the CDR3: TGTGCCAGCAGTCAGACCCTCCCCACGAACAATGAGCAGTTCTTC. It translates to CASSQTLPTNNEQFF.

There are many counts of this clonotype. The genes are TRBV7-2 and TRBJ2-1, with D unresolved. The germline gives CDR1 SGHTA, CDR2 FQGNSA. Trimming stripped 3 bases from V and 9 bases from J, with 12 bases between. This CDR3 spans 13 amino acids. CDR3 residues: CASSLSYEAEQFF. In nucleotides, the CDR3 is TGTGCCAGCAGCTTGTCCTACGAGGCTGAGCAGTTCTTC.

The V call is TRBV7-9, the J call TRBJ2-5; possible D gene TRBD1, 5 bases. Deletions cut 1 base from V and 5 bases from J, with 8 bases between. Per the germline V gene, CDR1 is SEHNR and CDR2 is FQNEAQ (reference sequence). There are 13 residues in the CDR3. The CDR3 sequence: CASSLGQMETQYF. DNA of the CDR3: TGTGCCAGCAGCTTAGGACAGATGGAGACCCAGTACTTC.

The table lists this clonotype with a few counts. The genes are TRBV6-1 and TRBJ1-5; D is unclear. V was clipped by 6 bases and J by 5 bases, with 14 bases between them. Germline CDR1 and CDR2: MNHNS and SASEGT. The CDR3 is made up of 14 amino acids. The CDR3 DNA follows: TGTGCCAGCAGCAGGTCGGGGAGGTATCAGCCCCAGCATTTT. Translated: CASSRSGRYQPQHF.

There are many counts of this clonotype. DNA for the CDR3: TGTGCCAGCATTCCGACTCGGAAGGGGGAGACCCAGTACTTC. It is translated as CASIPTRKGETQYF. J is TRBJ2-5 and V is TRBV28; D perhaps matches TRBD1 (5 bases). The CDR3 totals 14 residues. Germline assignment: CDR1 MDHEN and CDR2 SYDVKM. V shed 7 bases and J shed 5 bases, with 17 bases lying between them.

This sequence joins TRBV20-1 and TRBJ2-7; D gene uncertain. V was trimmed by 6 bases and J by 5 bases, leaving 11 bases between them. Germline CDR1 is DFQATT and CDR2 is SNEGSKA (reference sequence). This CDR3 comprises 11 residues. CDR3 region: CSATPGHEQYF. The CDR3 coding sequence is TGCAGTGCCACCCCTGGCCACGAGCAGTACTTC.

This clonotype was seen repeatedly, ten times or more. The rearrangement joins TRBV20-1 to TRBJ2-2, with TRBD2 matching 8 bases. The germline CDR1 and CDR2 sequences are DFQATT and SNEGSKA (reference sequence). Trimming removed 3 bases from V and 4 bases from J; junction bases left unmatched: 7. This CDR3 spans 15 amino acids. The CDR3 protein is CSASKGGGSTGELFF. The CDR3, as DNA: TGCAGTGCTAGCAAAGGCGGGGGGAGCACCGGGGAGCTGTTTTTT.

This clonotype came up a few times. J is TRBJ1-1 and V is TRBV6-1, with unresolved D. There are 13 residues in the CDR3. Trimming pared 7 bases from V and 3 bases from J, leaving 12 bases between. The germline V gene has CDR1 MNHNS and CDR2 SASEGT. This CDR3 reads CASIRTGDTEAFF. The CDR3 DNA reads TGTGCCAGCATCAGAACGGGTGACACTGAAGCTTTCTTT.